These 18 T cell receptor beta chains originate from one sample sequenced in a study of T cell responses to AZD1222 COVID-19 vaccine. TCRdb's copy holds only in-frame clones and misses some; the assay was immunoSEQ multiplex PCR. The data hold roughly 180,000 clones, with about 86% observed a single time. The sequenced sample was peripheral blood, obtained on day 0 of AZD1222 vaccination. These TCRs come from an adult in good health.

This chain joins TRBV28 and TRBJ1-6; D not certain. The CDR3 loop spans 15 amino acids. V was cut by 6 bases and J by 14 bases, with 23 bases left in between. CDR1 is MDHEN and CDR2 is SYDVKM in the germline V gene. The CDR3 DNA is TGTGCCAGCAGCCCCCCGGGAGTAAAAATTCAAGCCCTCCACTTT. This sequence encodes CASSPPGVKIQALHF.

The J gene is TRBJ1-3, the V gene TRBV24-1, with a possible D match to TRBD1 (5 bases). Trimming took off 5 bases at V and 0 bases at J, with 16 bases between the two ends. CDR3 length: 17 amino acids. The germline CDR1 and CDR2 sequences are KGHDR and SFDVKD. CDR3 bases: TGTGCCACCAGTGCAGCAGGGCCCACTCTCTCTGGAAACACCATATATTTT. Its protein product is CATSAAGPTLSGNTIYF.

The chain has TRBV24-1 and TRBJ2-4, with 7 bases aligning to TRBD2. V lost 3 bases, J lost 4 bases, and 8 bases stayed unmatched. There are 16 residues in the CDR3. Germline V gene data show CDR1 as KGHDR and CDR2 as SFDVKD. Here the CDR3 DNA reads TGTGCCACCAGTGATCCGGGGGGAGGAGGTAAAAACATTCAGTACTTC. Translated, it gives CATSDPGGGGKNIQYF.

The chain employs TRBV3-1 (or the pseudogene TRBV3-2) and TRBJ2-3, with D tentatively TRBD2 (5 bases). CDR3 length equals 15 residues. The germline CDR1 and CDR2 sequences are LGHDT and YNNKEL (reference sequence). With 4 bases removed from V and 5 bases from J, the gap between germline ends came to 16 bases. CDR3 bases: TGTGCCAGCAGCCCCACTAGTGGGCCACTAGATACGCAGTATTTT. Its translation is CASSPTSGPLDTQYF.

The chain employs TRBV19 and TRBJ1-6; D call uncertain. The CDR3 loop spans 15 amino acids. Germline V gives CDR1 LNHDA, CDR2 SQIVND (reference sequence). Trimming shortened V by 3 bases and J by 8 bases, and 14 bases separated the two germline ends. CDR3: CASSIFGPRDSPLHF. Here the CDR3 DNA reads TGTGCCAGTAGTATCTTTGGACCCCGGGATTCACCCCTCCACTTT. The whole variable domain, remainder taken from reference TRBV19 and TRBJ1-6, is DGGITQSPKYLFRKEGQNVTLSCEQNLNHDAMYWYRQDPGQGLRLIYYSQIVNDFQKGDIAEGYSVSREKKESFPLTVTSAQKNPTAFYLCASSIFGPRDSPLHFGNGTRLTVT.

This clone was counted many times. The J gene is TRBJ2-5, the V gene TRBV2, with D hard to call. The CDR3 totals 12 residues. CDR1 and CDR2 from the germline V gene are SNHLY and FYNNEI. Trimming stripped 3 bases from V and 4 bases from J, with 6 bases between. The DNA for the CDR3 is TGTGCCAGCAGTGAGCTGATAGAGACCCAGTACTTC. Translating gives CASSELIETQYF.

This chain uses TRBV4-2 with TRBJ1-2, with a weak D call TRBD1 (6 bases). This CDR3 has 15 residues. V was trimmed by 0 bases and J by 2 bases, leaving 10 bases between them. Germline V gives CDR1 LGHNA, CDR2 YNFKEQ. CDR3 in DNA: TGTGCCAGCAGCCAAGATTTGCAGGGGAACTATGGCTACACCTTC. Protein product: CASSQDLQGNYGYTF.

This clone was counted only a few times. In DNA, the CDR3 is TGTGCCAGCAGGGGACAGGGGCGAACCACTGAAGCTTTCTTT. It codes for CASRGQGRTTEAFF. This rearrangement joins TRBV27 to TRBJ1-1, with TRBD1 matching 10 bases. The CDR3 has 14 amino acids. The germline V gene has CDR1 MNHEY and CDR2 SMNVEV (reference sequence). Germline trimming cut 6 bases from V and 4 bases from J; bases unmatched to any gene: 5.

J is TRBJ1-2 and V is TRBV15; 9 nucleotides line up with TRBD1. This CDR3 comprises 14 residues. The junction had 1 base not matched to a gene; V was cut back by 1 base and J by 4 bases. From germline, CDR1 is LNHNV and CDR2 YYDKDF (reference sequence). CDR3 region: CATSRAGQGYGYTF. The DNA of the CDR3 is TGTGCCACCAGCAGAGCGGGACAGGGCTATGGCTACACCTTC.

This sequence joins TRBV9 and TRBJ1-5, with TRBD1 matching over 9 bases. Losses at the gene ends were 0 bases for V and 7 bases for J; bases not matched to a gene: 5. The CDR3 extends over 15 amino acids. Germline assignment: CDR1 SGDLS and CDR2 YYNGEE. CDR3 in amino acids: CASSVGTGAGQPQHF. DNA of the CDR3: TGTGCCAGCAGCGTAGGGACAGGGGCAGGACAGCCCCAGCATTTT.

This rearrangement joins TRBV2 to TRBJ1-1, with D tentatively TRBD1 (6 bases). Germline values: CDR1 SNHLY, CDR2 FYNNEI. This CDR3 region has 12 residues. V was trimmed by 11 bases and J by 1 base, leaving 11 bases between them. The CDR3 DNA sequence: TGTGCCTCCAGGGGACAGAACACTGAAGCTTTCTTT. Encoded protein: CASRGQNTEAFF.

The chain couples TRBV27 to TRBJ2-7; D might be TRBD2 (5 bases). The V end was cut by 0 bases, the J end by 6 bases, with 15 bases between. The germline V gene encodes CDR1 MNHEY and CDR2 SMNVEV (reference sequence). The CDR3 is 15 amino acids. CDR3 amino acids: CASSLSLAPTGEQYF. Written as DNA, the CDR3 is TGTGCCAGCAGTTTATCTCTAGCCCCCACGGGCGAGCAGTACTTC.

This chain links TRBV19 with TRBJ2-7; D may match TRBD1 or TRBD2 (5 bases each). CDR3 size: 14 residues. Trimming took off 1 base at V and 3 bases at J, with 10 bases between the two ends. Germline CDR1 reads LNHDA; CDR2 reads SQIVND (reference sequence). CDR3 protein: CASSIAGLRYEQYF. CDR3 sequence (DNA): TGTGCCAGTAGTATAGCGGGGCTACGCTACGAGCAGTACTTC.

This chain uses TRBV19 with TRBJ1-2; maybe TRBD1 (6 bases). Germline loops: CDR1 LNHDA, CDR2 SQIVND (reference sequence). The CDR3 loop spans 11 amino acids. V was cut by 4 bases and J by 8 bases, with 8 bases left in between. Here the CDR3 reads CASSTGAGYTF. The CDR3 DNA follows: TGTGCCAGTAGTACGGGGGCCGGCTACACCTTC.

The V and J genes are TRBV30 and TRBJ2-1, with a tentative D call TRBD2 (5 bases). The CDR3 runs to 14 residues. Germline CDR1 and CDR2: GTSNPN and SVGIG (reference sequence). V lost 1 base, J lost 0 bases, and 7 bases lay in between. Here the CDR3 reads CAWSGESSYNEQFF. CDR3 nucleotides: TGTGCCTGGAGTGGGGAGAGCTCCTACAATGAGCAGTTCTTC.

The chain is built from TRBV27 and TRBJ1-2, with 8 bases matching TRBD1. The trim removed 2 bases at V and 0 bases at J, leaving 2 bases unmatched. This CDR3 comprises 15 residues. CDR1 is MNHEY and CDR2 is SMNVEV in the germline V gene (reference sequence). As DNA, the CDR3 is TGTGCCAGCAGTTTAAGACAGGGGACTAACTATGGCTACACCTTC. Amino acid sequence: CASSLRQGTNYGYTF.

This chain links TRBV4-3 with TRBJ2-1; 7 bases match TRBD1. V dropped 1 base and J dropped 7; count of bases not matched to a gene: 7. Per germline, CDR1 LGHNA and CDR2 YSLEER. This CDR3 contains 15 residues. The DNA of the CDR3 is TGCGCCAGCAGCCAAGGACCGCCAGGGGGAAATGAGCAGTTCTTC. This gives the protein CASSQGPPGGNEQFF.

The chain has TRBV6-5 and TRBJ1-1; no reliable D call. V gave up 2 bases and J gave up 8 bases, with 6 bases separating them. Germline CDR1 and CDR2: MNHEY and SVGAGI. The CDR3 spans 11 residues. The DNA of the CDR3 is TGTGCCAGCAGTTACCAAAGGGAAGCTTTCTTT. Protein: CASSYQREAFF.